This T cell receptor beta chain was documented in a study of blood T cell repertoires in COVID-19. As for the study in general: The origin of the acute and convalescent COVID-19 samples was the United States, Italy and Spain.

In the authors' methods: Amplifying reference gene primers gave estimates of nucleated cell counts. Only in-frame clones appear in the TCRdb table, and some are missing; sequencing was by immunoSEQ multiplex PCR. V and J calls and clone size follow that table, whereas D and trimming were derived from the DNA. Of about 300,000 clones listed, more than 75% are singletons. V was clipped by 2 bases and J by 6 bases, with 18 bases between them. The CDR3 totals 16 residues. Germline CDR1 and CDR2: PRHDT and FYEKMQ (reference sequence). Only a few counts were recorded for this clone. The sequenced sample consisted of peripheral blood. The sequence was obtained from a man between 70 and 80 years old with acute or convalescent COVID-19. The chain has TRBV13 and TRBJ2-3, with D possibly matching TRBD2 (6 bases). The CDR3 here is CASSLSRDFFQDTQYF. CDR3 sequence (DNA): TGTGCCAGCAGCTTATCCCGGGACTTCTTTCAGGATACGCAGTATTTT.